The rows below give T cell receptor beta chains drawn from one sample of a study of spatial heterogeneity in lung cancer. TCRdb re-derived calls from the 5' RACE reads in MiXCR, one entry per CDR3 protein. The sample records roughly 11,000 distinct CDR3 sequences, approximately 4% being singletons. Sequencing was performed on normal lung tissue next to the tumor, taken at surgery. The receptor source for this set is a male donor with early-stage non-small cell lung cancer. Each CDR3 is given with its conserved first and last residue. The order of the fields is J gene, V gene, D gene, CDR3 protein. A D gene is named only where the DNA matches it firmly.

TRBJ1-5 TRBV7-2 TRBD1 CASSPGGAGQPQHF
TRBJ2-7 TRBV29-1 - CSVMGAYEQYF
TRBJ2-2 TRBV30 TRBD1 CAWLPWGQGVTGELFF
TRBJ1-5 TRBV11-2 TRBD1 CASSSGDRGNQPQHF
TRBJ2-3 TRBV6-1 - CASSVYSTDTQYF
TRBJ2-7 TRBV27 - CASSLSMDGRTGEQYF
TRBJ2-2 TRBV29-1 TRBD2 CSVRMASGSTGELFF
TRBJ2-5 TRBV12-3/TRBV12-4 - CASSDKPEGTQYF
TRBJ2-3 TRBV29-1 TRBD2 CSVEAMVAGPTDTQYF
TRBJ2-7 TRBV5-1 TRBD2 CASSLDFSGRAGEQYF